This is a list of T cell receptor beta chains from one sample in a study of shared clonotypes between healthy human individuals. The data were produced by immunoSEQ multiplex PCR, yet TCRdb's version contains in-frame clones alone and is incomplete. The sample includes around 2,000,000 clones, 93% of them seen just once. Sequencing was done on a sample of naive CD8+ T cells from PBMCs. These receptors were collected from a man aged 18 to 29 in good health. Some clones in this sample may be carry-over from other donors' samples. The conserved cysteine and the conserved F or W are not part of the CDR3 here.

v_gene	j_gene	CDR3aa
TRBV7-3	TRBJ2-6	ASSSRPESSGANVLT
TRBV7-8	TRBJ2-1	ASITGNTYNEQF
TRBV27	TRBJ1-5	ASSLIGSLSQPQH
TRBV29-1	TRBJ2-3	SVPRTGGILTDTQY
TRBV15	TRBJ1-5	ATSRVVNQPQH
TRBV2	TRBJ2-1	ASREAGNSYNEQF
TRBV11-2	-	ASRGLAGARGSYEQY
TRBV9	TRBJ2-1	ASSPLWGLNNEQF
TRBV6-6	TRBJ2-1	ASSYGTSDQF
TRBV7-9	TRBJ1-2	ASRSDLVFNGYT
TRBV27	TRBJ2-5	ASSLGAGVQTQY
TRBV28	TRBJ1-2	ASSALDRAGGYT
TRBV7-2	TRBJ1-4	ASSLGGRFNEKLF
TRBV28	TRBJ2-7	ASSFDSYEQY
TRBV19	TRBJ2-1	ASSTSSEQF
TRBV9	TRBJ2-1	ASSVGAGNEQF
TRBV7-3	TRBJ1-2	ASTWRDLSNYGYT
TRBV27	TRBJ1-1	ASSLGGLITEAF
TRBV5-1	TRBJ2-7	ASSLDWDRTSYEQY
TRBV27	TRBJ1-2	ASSFRDQSYGYT
TRBV19	TRBJ2-7	ASSLGPQHTYEQY
TRBV7-6	TRBJ2-3	ASSLGTGGVDTQY
TRBV19	TRBJ2-7	ASSVRDSYYEQY
TRBV6-5	TRBJ2-7	ASSYEQLSSYEQY
TRBV29-1	TRBJ2-2	SAAGTGLSGELF
TRBV5-8	TRBJ2-7	ASSLSWTGIYEQY
TRBV7-9	TRBJ2-3	ASSLLRSRTDTQY
TRBV9	TRBJ1-5	ASSVTGAINQPQH
TRBV4-3	TRBJ2-3	ASSQDLRAVPDTQY
TRBV9	TRBJ2-2	ASSVYPPADTGELF
TRBV27	TRBJ2-3	ASSRLLALGPDTQY
TRBV7-3	TRBJ2-1	ASSLTGGAGEQF
TRBV27	TRBJ1-2	ASRFLGTGAYGYT
TRBV5-8	TRBJ2-7	ATTDTTYEQY
TRBV7-2	TRBJ2-7	ASSLAGTGSMTEQY
TRBV6-5	TRBJ2-7	ASARGQVSSYEQY
TRBV5-1	TRBJ1-4	ASSLSPYEKLF
TRBV9	TRBJ2-7	ASSDGQGNEQY
TRBV7-3	TRBJ2-1	ASSYYFRGGPENEQF
TRBV12-5	TRBJ2-1	ASGLVQTSEQF
TRBV27	TRBJ2-1	ASSSYSGANNEQF
TRBV9	TRBJ2-3	ASRTGQGTDTQY
TRBV6-5	TRBJ1-1	ASSYRLRERNTEAF
TRBV4-3	TRBJ2-7	ASSHSSGRGTYEQY
TRBV2	TRBJ1-5	ASSDVQPQH